This is a list of T cell receptor beta chains from one sample in a study of T cell responses to AZD1222 COVID-19 vaccine. Measured with immunoSEQ multiplex PCR; TCRdb has only the in-frame clones, and not every one. This sample has 150,000 or so clones, with 89% found just once. Here the sequenced sample was peripheral blood, taken on day 0 of AZD1222 vaccination. The source of these receptors is an adult in good health. CDR3s include the opening cysteine and the closing phenylalanine or tryptophan. The D gene is left open where the match is weak. Only some rows state a clone size, as once, few, many or a class for expanded clones.

J gene	clone size	V gene	D gene	CDR3 DNA	CDR3 protein
TRBJ2-5	NA	TRBV7-2	TRBD2	TGTGCCAGCAGCTTAGGCCGATCTAGCGGGAGATTTCAAGAGACCCAGTACTTC	CASSLGRSSGRFQETQYF
TRBJ1-6	NA	TRBV11-2	NA	TGTGCCAGCAGCTTTCGGTATCAGAATAATTCACCCCTCCACTTT	CASSFRYQNNSPLHF
TRBJ2-5	NA	TRBV18	TRBD2	TGTGCCAGCTCAGATAATAGCGGGAGGGAGACCCAGTACTTC	CASSDNSGRETQYF
TRBJ1-1	once	TRBV28	TRBD1	TGTGCCAGCAGGCAAACAGGGGGTAAAACTGAAGCTTTCTTT	CASRQTGGKTEAFF
TRBJ2-7	NA	TRBV6-5	NA	TGTGCCAGCAGTTACTCGTCGAAGGGGCTAGGAGTTGAGCAGTACTTC	CASSYSSKGLGVEQYF
TRBJ2-6	NA	TRBV30	NA	TGTGCCTGGAGTTGGGGTTCTGGGGCCAACGTCCTGACTTTC	CAWSWGSGANVLTF
TRBJ2-1	NA	TRBV29-1	NA	TGCAGCGCTGGACAGACGGGTAGGGACAATGAGCAGTTCTTC	CSAGQTGRDNEQFF
TRBJ1-5	NA	TRBV7-8	NA	TGTGCCAGCAGCTTAGGCCCTCGGGACGGAAACAATCAGCCCCAGCATTTT	CASSLGPRDGNNQPQHF
TRBJ1-5	NA	TRBV29-1	NA	TGCAGCGTTGGTGACACCAATCAGCCCCAGCATTTT	CSVGDTNQPQHF
TRBJ2-7	NA	TRBV5-1	TRBD2	TGCGCCAGCAGTTTAGCGGGAGGGCCGTACGAGCAGTACTTC	CASSLAGGPYEQYF
TRBJ1-2	NA	TRBV6-5	TRBD1	TGTGCCAGCAGTTACCACGGGACAGGGGGCTATGGCTACACCTTC	CASSYHGTGGYGYTF
TRBJ2-2	NA	TRBV7-2	NA	TGTGCCAGCAGGGGTATGGCAACCGGGGAGCTGTTTTTT	CASRGMATGELFF
TRBJ2-5	NA	TRBV24-1	NA	TGTGCCACCAGTGATTCGGCAGGGTTCCAAGAGACCCAGTACTTC	CATSDSAGFQETQYF
TRBJ1-1	NA	TRBV7-8	NA	TGTGCCAGCAGCTCACAGGGACGGGACACTGAAGCTTTCTTT	CASSSQGRDTEAFF
TRBJ2-6	few	TRBV6-5	NA	TGTGCCAGCAGTACATATAGCTCTGGGGCCAACGTCCTGACTTTC	CASSTYSSGANVLTF
TRBJ1-4	NA	TRBV30	NA	TGTGCCTCGAGCAGGGTTACTAATGAAAAACTGTTTTTT	CASSRVTNEKLFF
TRBJ2-7	NA	TRBV14	NA	TGTGCCAGCAGCCAGACAGGTTACGAGCAGTACTTC	CASSQTGYEQYF
TRBJ2-7	once	TRBV10-3	NA	TGTGCCATCAGTGAGGGGCCAGAGCAGTACTTC	CAISEGPEQYF
TRBJ2-3	NA	TRBV3-1/TRBV3-2	NA	TGTGCCAGCAGCCAAGACAATGCGGCCGTACCTAGCACAGATACGCAGTATTTT	CASSQDNAAVPSTDTQYF
TRBJ1-4	NA	TRBV5-4	NA	TGTGCCAGCAGCCCTGGAGGTTGGTCCAATGAAAAACTGTTTTTT	CASSPGGWSNEKLFF
TRBJ1-5	NA	TRBV5-1	TRBD1	TGCGCCAGCAGCTGGGGGGACAGAGACAATCAGCCCCAGCATTTT	CASSWGDRDNQPQHF
TRBJ1-4	NA	TRBV4-2	NA	TGTGCCAGCAGCCCAGGGCCGACAACTAATGAAAAACTGTTTTTT	CASSPGPTTNEKLFF
TRBJ1-2	NA	TRBV5-8	NA	TGTGCCAGCAGCTATATAGGGGGTAACTATGGCTACACCTTC	CASSYIGGNYGYTF
TRBJ2-5	NA	TRBV30	TRBD2	TGTGCCCAGACTAGCGGCCCCAAGAGACCCCAGTACTTC	CAQTSGPKRPQYF
TRBJ2-7	NA	TRBV21-1	NA	TGTGCCAGCAGCCCTCGCGGGACAGGGGGCTCCTACGAGCAGTACTTC	CASSPRGTGGSYEQYF
TRBJ2-3	NA	TRBV15	NA	TGTGCCACCAGCAGAAAGCCTCGCACAGATACGCAGTATTTT	CATSRKPRTDTQYF
TRBJ2-7	once	TRBV6-5	NA	TGTGCCAGCAGTTACAGTCAGGGAACCTACGAGCAGTACTTC	CASSYSQGTYEQYF
TRBJ1-5	NA	TRBV27	NA	TGTGCCAGCAGTTCGGACGGGGAACGGCCCCAGCATTTT	CASSSDGERPQHF
TRBJ1-3	NA	TRBV12-5	NA	TGTGCTAGTGGTTCACAGGGTCTAAGCTCTGGAAACACCATATATTTT	CASGSQGLSSGNTIYF
TRBJ1-1	NA	TRBV15	NA	TGTGCCACCAGCAGAGATTTAATGGGGGCACAGGCCTCGGGGGCTTTCTTT	CATSRDLMGAQASGAFF
TRBJ1-1	NA	TRBV19	TRBD1	TGTGCCAGTAGCCAGGGGGACATTTTGAACACTGAAGCTTTCTTT	CASSQGDILNTEAFF